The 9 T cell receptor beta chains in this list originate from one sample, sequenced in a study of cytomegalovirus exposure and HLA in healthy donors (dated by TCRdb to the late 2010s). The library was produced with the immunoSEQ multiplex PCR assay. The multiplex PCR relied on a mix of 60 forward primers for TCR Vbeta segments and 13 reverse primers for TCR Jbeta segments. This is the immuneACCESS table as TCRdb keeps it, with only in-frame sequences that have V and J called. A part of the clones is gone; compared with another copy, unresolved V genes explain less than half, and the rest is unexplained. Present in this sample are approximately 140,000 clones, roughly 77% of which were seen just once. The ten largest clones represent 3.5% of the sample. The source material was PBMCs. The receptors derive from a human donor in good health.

CDR3 sequence reads: CASVREETQYF. The CDR3 coding sequence is TGTGCCAGCGTCAGGGAAGAGACCCAGTACTTC. The chain couples TRBV6-1 to TRBJ2-5; D is perhaps TRBD1 (5 bases). CDR1 and CDR2 from the germline V gene are MNHNS and SASEGT. Trimming removed 8 bases at V and 3 bases at J, with 7 bases between. CDR3 size: 11 residues.

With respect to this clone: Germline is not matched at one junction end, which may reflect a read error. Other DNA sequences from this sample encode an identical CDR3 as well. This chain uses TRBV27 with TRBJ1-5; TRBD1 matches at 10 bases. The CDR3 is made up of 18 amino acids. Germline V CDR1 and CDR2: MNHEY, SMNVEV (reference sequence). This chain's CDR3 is CASSPWGLGQGGNQPQHF. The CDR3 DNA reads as TGTGCCAGCAGTCCATGGGGGCTCGGACAGGGGGGAAATCAGCCTCAGCATTTT.

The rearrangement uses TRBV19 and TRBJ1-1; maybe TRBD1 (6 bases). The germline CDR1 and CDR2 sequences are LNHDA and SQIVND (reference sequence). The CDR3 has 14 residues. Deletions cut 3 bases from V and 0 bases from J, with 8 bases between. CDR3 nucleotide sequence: TGTGCCAGTAGTATGGACAGCGTGAACACTGAAGCTTTCTTT. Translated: CASSMDSVNTEAFF.

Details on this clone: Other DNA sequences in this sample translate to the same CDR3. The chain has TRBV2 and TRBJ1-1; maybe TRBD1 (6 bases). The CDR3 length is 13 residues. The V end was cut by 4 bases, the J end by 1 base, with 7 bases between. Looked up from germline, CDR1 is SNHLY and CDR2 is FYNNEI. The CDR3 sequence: CASSVGGNTEAFF. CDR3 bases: TGTGCCAGCAGTGTAGGGGGGAACACTGAAGCTTTCTTT.

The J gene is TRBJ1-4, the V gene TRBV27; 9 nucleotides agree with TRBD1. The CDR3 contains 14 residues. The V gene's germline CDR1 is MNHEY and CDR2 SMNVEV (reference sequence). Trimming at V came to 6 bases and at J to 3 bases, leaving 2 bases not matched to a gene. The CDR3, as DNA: TGTGCCAGCAGCCGACAGGGGGCTAATGAAAAACTGTTTTTT. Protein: CASSRQGANEKLFF. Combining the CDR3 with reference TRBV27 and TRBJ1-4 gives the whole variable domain EAQVTQNPRYLITVTGKKLTVTCSQNMNHEYMSWYRQDPGLGLRQIYYSMNVEVTDKGDVPEGYKVSRKEKRNFPLILESPSPNQTSLYFCASSRQGANEKLFFGSGTQLSVL.

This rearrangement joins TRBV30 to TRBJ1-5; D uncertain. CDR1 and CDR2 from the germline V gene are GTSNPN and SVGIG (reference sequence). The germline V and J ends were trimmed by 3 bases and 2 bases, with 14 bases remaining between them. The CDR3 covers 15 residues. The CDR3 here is CAWSAGGWGNQPQHF. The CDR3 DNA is TGTGCCTGGAGCGCGGGTGGTTGGGGCAATCAGCCCCAGCATTTT.

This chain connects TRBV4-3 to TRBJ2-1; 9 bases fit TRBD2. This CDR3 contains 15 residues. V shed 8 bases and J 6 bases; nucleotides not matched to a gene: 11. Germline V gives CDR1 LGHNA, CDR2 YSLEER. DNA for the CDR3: TGCGCCAGCGGTTACTCGGGACTAGCAGCCAATGAGCAGTTCTTC. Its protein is CASGYSGLAANEQFF.

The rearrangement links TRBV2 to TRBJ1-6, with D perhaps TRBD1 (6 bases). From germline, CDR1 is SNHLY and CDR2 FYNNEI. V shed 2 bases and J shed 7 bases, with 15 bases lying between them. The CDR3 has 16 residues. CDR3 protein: CASSERQGRTNSPLHF. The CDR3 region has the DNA TGTGCCAGCAGTGAAAGGCAGGGGCGGACCAATTCACCCCTCCACTTT.

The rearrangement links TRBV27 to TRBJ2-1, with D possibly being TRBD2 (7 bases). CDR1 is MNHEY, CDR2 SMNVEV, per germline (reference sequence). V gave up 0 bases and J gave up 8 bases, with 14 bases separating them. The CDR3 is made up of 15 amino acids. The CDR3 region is CASSLSRGGRYEQFF. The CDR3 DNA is TGTGCCAGCAGTTTATCGAGGGGGGGAAGGTATGAGCAGTTCTTC.